This is a list of T cell receptor beta chains from one sample in a study of T cell responses to AZD1222 COVID-19 vaccine. Clones were sequenced by immunoSEQ multiplex PCR, and TCRdb holds only the in-frame ones, with some missing. Altogether over 110,000 clones are present, under 95% being singletons, with the ten largest covering 3% to 3.5%. This material consisted of peripheral blood, taken on day 0 of AZD1222 vaccination. These receptors were obtained from an adult in good health. Both conserved end residues are part of each CDR3. Each record gives: V gene, J gene, clone size, CDR3 length, CDR3 protein. Clone size is stated in some rows and not others, as once, few, many or a class when expanded.

TRBV6-6	TRBJ2-3	.	15	CASSYSADLTDTQYF
TRBV3-1/TRBV3-2	TRBJ1-1	.	14	CASKTAGGDTEAFF
TRBV7-2	TRBJ2-2	.	14	CASSSGPNTGELFF
TRBV11-2	TRBJ2-7	.	14	CASSLVTGLNEQYF
TRBV10-3	TRBJ2-1	.	17	CAISELGTATINNEQFF
TRBV3-1/TRBV3-2	TRBJ1-5	.	12	CASRQGDQPQHF
TRBV4-2	TRBJ2-4	.	18	CASSQDGTDPFAKNIQYF
TRBV4-1	TRBJ2-7	.	13	CASSRGEDYEQYF
TRBV15	TRBJ2-1	.	13	CATGTRRDNEQFF
TRBV4-1	TRBJ1-5	.	19	CASSQDRGLGLVSNQPQHF
TRBV19	TRBJ2-1	.	16	CASSMIAYSSYNEQFF
TRBV4-2	TRBJ1-1	once	15	CASSQGPGTGAEAFF
TRBV6-5	TRBJ1-1	.	14	CASTGGSWWTEAFF
TRBV30	TRBJ1-5	.	13	CAWSGDRNQPQHF
TRBV3-1/TRBV3-2	TRBJ2-7	once	14	CASSPDRYSYEQYF
TRBV3-1/TRBV3-2	TRBJ1-4	.	15	CASSQVDRGAEKLFF
TRBV4-3	TRBJ2-7	.	20	CASSQDGDLGGRSNLYEQYF
TRBV7-8	TRBJ1-6	.	15	CASSPGTASNSPLHF
TRBV7-9	TRBJ1-3	.	15	CASSHIQGTGNTIYF
TRBV28	TRBJ1-3	.	17	CASRRGQYGFSGNTIYF
TRBV5-1	TRBJ2-1	.	15	CATTFFSGSTNEQFF
TRBV29-1	TRBJ2-2	.	12	CSVLGLGGELFF
TRBV6-4	TRBJ1-2	few	14	CASSDSVNNYGYTF
TRBV11-3	TRBJ2-1	.	14	CASSPGGSYNEQFF
TRBV19	TRBJ1-2	.	16	CASSTPGVQGRYGYTF
TRBV28	TRBJ2-7	.	12	CASSSVYPGQHF
TRBV27	TRBJ2-7	.	14	CASSFSAGPYEQYF
TRBV19	TRBJ2-1	.	14	CASTGTSGIYEQFF
TRBV7-2	TRBJ2-5	.	16	CASSLAGSGDGGTQYF
TRBV5-1	TRBJ2-5	.	13	CASRNSGGETQYF
TRBV28	TRBJ1-4	.	12	CASRVNEEKLFF
TRBV11-2	TRBJ2-5	.	17	CASSLGGQGGSQETQYF
TRBV9	TRBJ1-1	.	13	CASSPMLNTEAFF
TRBV5-5	TRBJ2-7	.	17	CASSLTGLAGTTYEQYF
TRBV5-1	TRBJ2-3	.	16	CASSGASGSNTDTQYF
TRBV7-8	TRBJ1-2	.	15	CASSPQQGLNYGYTF
TRBV3-1/TRBV3-2	TRBJ2-5	.	15	CASSQDGGLVETQYF
TRBV30	TRBJ2-1	.	14	CAWSAVRKYNEQFF
TRBV27	TRBJ1-2	.	14	CASSSADRVSGYTF
TRBV24-1	TRBJ2-1	.	16	CATSDASGSSYNEQFF